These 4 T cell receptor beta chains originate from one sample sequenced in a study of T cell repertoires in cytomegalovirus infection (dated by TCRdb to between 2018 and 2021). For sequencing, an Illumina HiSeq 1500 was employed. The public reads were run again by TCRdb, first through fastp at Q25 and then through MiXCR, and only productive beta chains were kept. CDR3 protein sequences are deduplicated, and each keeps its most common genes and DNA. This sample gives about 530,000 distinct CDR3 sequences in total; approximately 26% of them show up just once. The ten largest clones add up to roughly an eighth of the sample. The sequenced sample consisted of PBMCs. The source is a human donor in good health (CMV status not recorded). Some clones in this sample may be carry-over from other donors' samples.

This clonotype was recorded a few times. The CDR3 region has the DNA TGTGCCAGTTTTCCAGACTCCAAAAGGGAGACCCAGTACTTC. Translating gives CASFPDSKRETQYF. The rearrangement joins TRBV7-4 to TRBJ2-5; D ambiguous. V lost 9 bases, J lost 5 bases, and 19 bases lay in between. Germline CDR1 and CDR2: SGHVT and SQSDAQ. This CDR3 has 14 amino acids.

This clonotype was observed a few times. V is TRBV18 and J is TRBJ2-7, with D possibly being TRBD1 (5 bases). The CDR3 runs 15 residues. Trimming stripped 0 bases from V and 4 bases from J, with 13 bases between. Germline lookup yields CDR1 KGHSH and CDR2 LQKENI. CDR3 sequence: CASSPPEQGGYEQYF. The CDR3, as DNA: TGTGCCAGCTCACCACCGGAGCAGGGTGGGTACGAGCAGTACTTC.

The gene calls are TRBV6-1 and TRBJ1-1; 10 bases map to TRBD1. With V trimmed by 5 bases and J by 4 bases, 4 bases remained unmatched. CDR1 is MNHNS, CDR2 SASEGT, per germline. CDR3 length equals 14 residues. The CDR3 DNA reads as TGTGCCAGCAGTAGGGACAGGGGACCCACTGAAGCTTTCTTT. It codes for CASSRDRGPTEAFF.

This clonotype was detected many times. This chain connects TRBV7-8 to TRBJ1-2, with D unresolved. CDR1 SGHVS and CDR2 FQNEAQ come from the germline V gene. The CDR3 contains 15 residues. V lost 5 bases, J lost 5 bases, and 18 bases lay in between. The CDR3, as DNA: TGTGCCAGCAGCCCAGCCTTAGGGTTTGGTTATGGCTACACCTTC. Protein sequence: CASSPALGFGYGYTF.